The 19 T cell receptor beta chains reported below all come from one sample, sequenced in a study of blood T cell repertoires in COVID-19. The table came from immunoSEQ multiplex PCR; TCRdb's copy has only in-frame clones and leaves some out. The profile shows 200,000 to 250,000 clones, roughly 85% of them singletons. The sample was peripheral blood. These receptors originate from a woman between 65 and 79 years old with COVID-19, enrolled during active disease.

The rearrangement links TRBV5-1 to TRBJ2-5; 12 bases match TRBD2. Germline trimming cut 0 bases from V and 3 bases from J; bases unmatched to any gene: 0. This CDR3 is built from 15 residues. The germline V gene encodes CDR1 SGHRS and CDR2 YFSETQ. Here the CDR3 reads CASSLASGGEETQYF. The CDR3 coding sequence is TGCGCCAGCAGCTTGGCTAGCGGGGGGGAAGAGACCCAGTACTTC.

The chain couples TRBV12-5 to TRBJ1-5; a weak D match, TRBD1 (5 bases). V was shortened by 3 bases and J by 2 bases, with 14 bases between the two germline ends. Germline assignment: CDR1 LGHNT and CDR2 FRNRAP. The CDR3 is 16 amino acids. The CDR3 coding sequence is TGTGCTAGTGGTTTAGGGCAGGGTTTTGGCAATCAGCCCCAGCATTTT. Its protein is CASGLGQGFGNQPQHF.

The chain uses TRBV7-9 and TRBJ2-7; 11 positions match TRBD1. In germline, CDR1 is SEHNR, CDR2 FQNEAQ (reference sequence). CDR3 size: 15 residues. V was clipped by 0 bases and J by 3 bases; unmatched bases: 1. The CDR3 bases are TGTGCCAGCAGCTTAGCCGGGACAGGGGGCTACGAGCAGTACTTC. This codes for CASSLAGTGGYEQYF.

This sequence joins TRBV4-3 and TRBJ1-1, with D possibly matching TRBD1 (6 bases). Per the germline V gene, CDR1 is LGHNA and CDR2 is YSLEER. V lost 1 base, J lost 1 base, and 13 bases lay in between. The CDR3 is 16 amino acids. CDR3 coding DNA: TGCGCCAGCAGCCAAGTACGGACAGCGCAGAACACTGAAGCTTTCTTT. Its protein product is CASSQVRTAQNTEAFF.

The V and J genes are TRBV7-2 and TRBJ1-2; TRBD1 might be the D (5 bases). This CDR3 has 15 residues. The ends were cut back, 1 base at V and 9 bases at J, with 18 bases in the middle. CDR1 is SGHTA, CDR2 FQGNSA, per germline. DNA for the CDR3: TGTGCCAGCAGCTTAGTTTACGGGGGAGGGAATCGCTACACCTTC. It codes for CASSLVYGGGNRYTF.

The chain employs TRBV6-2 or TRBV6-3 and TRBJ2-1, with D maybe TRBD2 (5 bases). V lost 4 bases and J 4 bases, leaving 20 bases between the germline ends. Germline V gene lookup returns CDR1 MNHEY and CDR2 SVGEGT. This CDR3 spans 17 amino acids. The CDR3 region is CASSFSIRRPLYNEQFF. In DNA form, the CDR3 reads TGTGCCAGCAGTTTCTCCATTAGGAGGCCATTGTACAATGAGCAGTTCTTC.

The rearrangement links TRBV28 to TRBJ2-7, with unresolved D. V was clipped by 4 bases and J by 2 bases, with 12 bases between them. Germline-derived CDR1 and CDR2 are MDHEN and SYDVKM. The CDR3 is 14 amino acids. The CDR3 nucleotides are TGTGCCAGCAGTTCCCCTTCTGGCCCCTACGAGCAGTACTTC. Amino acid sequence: CASSSPSGPYEQYF.

The CDR3 DNA reads as TGTGCCAGCGGGGCCTTTTCACTACAGGGGGCAGGTGGAAACACCATATATTTT. It yields the protein CASGAFSLQGAGGNTIYF. J is TRBJ1-3 and V is TRBV2; 9 nucleotides align to TRBD1. V lost 8 bases, J lost 3 bases, and 17 bases stayed unmatched. From germline, CDR1 is SNHLY and CDR2 FYNNEI. CDR3 length: 18 residues.

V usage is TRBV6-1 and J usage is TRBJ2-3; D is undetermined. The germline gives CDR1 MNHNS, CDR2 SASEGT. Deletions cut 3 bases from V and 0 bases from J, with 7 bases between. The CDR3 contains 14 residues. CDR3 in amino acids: CASSDAESTDTQYF. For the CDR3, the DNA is TGTGCCAGCAGTGACGCGGAGAGCACAGATACGCAGTATTTT.

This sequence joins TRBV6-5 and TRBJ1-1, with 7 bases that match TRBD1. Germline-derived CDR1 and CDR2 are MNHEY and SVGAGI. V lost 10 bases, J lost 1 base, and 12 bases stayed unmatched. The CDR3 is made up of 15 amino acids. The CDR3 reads CATPSRTGRNTEAFF. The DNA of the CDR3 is TGTGCCACCCCTTCCCGGACAGGACGGAACACTGAAGCTTTCTTT.

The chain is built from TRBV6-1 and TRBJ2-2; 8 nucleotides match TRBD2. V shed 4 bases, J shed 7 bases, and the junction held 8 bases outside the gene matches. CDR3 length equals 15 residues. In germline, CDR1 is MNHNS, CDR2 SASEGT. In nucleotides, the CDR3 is TGTGCCAGCAGTGGAGCGGGAGTGGGTGACGGGGAGCTGTTTTTT. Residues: CASSGAGVGDGELFF.

The CDR3 loop is CASSSLGGVPYEQYF. The CDR3 DNA is TGTGCCAGCAGCTCCCTGGGCGGGGTCCCCTACGAGCAGTACTTC. The chain uses TRBV5-4 and TRBJ2-7; a weak D match, TRBD2 (6 bases). The germline V gene encodes CDR1 SGHNT and CDR2 YYREEE (reference sequence). V shed 3 bases and J shed 2 bases, with 15 bases lying between them. This CDR3 is built from 15 residues.

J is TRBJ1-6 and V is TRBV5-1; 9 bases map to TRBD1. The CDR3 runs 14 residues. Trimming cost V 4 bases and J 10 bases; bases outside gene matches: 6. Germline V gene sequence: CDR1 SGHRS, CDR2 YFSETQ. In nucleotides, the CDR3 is TGCGCCAGCAGCCAACAGGGGGCTGTCTCACCCCTCCACTTT. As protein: CASSQQGAVSPLHF. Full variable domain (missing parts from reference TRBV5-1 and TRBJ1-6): KAGVTQTPRYLIKTRGQQVTLSCSPISGHRSVSWYQQTPGQGLQFLFEYFSETQRNKGNFPGRFSGRQFSNSRSEMNVSTLELGDSALYLCASSQQGAVSPLHFGNGTRLTVT.

CDR3 DNA sequence: TGTGCCAGCAGTCCTAGGACAGGGGGCGCCCATGGCTACACCTTC. It codes for CASSPRTGGAHGYTF. This chain uses TRBV7-2 with TRBJ1-2, with 11 bases lining up with TRBD1. CDR1 and CDR2 from the germline V gene are SGHTA and FQGNSA. V was pared by 6 bases and J by 6 bases, with 9 bases of the junction left unmatched. The CDR3 is 15 amino acids.

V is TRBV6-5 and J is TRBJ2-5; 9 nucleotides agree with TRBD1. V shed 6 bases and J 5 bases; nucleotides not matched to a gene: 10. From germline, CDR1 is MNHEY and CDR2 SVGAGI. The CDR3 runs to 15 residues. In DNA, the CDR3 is TGTGCCAGCAGACCCGGCACAGGGGGCGTTGAGACCCAGTACTTC. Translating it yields CASRPGTGGVETQYF.

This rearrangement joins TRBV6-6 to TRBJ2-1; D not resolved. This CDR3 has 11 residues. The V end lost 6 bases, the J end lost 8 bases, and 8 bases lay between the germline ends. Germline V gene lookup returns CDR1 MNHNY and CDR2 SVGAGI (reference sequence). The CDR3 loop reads CASSHEYEQFF. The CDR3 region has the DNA TGTGCCAGCAGCCACGAGTATGAGCAGTTCTTC.

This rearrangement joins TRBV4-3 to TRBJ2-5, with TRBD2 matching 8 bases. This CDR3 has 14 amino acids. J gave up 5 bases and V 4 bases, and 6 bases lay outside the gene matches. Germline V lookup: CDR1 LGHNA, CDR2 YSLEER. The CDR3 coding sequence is TGCGCCAGCAGCCGAGCGGGGGCGGGGGAGACCCAGTACTTC. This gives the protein CASSRAGAGETQYF.

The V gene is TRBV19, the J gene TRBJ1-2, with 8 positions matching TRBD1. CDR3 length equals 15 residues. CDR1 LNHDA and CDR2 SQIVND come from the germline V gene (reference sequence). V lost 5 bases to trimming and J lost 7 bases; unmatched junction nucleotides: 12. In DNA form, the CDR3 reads TGTGCCAGTAGTGAAAGGACAGGGATCTATGTTGGCTACACCTTC. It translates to CASSERTGIYVGYTF.

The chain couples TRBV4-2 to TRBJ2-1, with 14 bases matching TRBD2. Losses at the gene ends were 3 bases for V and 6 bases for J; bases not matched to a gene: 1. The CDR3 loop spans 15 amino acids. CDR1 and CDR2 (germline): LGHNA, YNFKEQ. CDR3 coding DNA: TGTGCCAGCAGCCACGGGACTAGCGGGAGCAATGAGCAGTTCTTC. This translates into CASSHGTSGSNEQFF.